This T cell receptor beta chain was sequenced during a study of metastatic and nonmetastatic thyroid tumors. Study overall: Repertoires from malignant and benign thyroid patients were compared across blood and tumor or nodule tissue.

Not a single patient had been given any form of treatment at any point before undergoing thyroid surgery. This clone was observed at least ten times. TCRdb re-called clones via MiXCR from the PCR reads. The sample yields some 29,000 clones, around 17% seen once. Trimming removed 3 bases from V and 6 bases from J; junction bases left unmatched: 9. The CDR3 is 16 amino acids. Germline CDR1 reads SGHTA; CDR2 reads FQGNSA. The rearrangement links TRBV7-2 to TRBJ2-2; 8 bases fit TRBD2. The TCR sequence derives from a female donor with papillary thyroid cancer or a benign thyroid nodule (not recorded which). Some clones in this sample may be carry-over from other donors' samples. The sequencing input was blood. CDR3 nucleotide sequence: TGTGCCAGCAGCTTGACGGGAGGGGGTAGAGCCGGGGAGCTGTTTTTT. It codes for CASSLTGGGRAGELFF.